This section outlines one TCR beta chain sequence together with its context. This CDR3 contains 16 residues. CDR1 is MGHRA, CDR2 YSYEKL, per germline. The data originate from a study of monozygotic twins with inflammatory bowel disease. Through template switching, UMIs that included a 6-nucleotide sample barcode were added. From the 5' RACE reads, TCRdb lists one entry per CDR3 protein and no DNA. Its table records a few hundred thousand distinct CDR3 sequences. V usage is TRBV4-1 and J usage is TRBJ2-1; TCRdb gives TRBD1 as the D gene, but with no DNA this cannot be confirmed. The clonotype originates from a human donor with ulcerative colitis or Crohn's disease, or a healthy co-twin of an affected twin (not recorded which). Sequencing was performed on blood. The chain's CDR3 is CASSQDPGASYNEQFF.